What follows describes a single TCR beta chain. Assay used: immunoSEQ multiplex PCR; TCRdb lists only in-frame clones, some missing. The data hold about 200,000 clones, with 70% to 90% observed a single time. Participants spanned ages about 18 to 100 years and resided in about 25 US areas. The sample originates from a study of blood T cell repertoires in COVID-19. Study-wide context: Acute and convalescent COVID-19 specimens originated in the United States, Italy and Spain.

J gave up 3 bases and V 7 bases, and 4 bases lay outside the gene matches. This CDR3 contains 14 residues. Germline CDR1 is WSHSY and CDR2 is SAAADI. Sequencing input: PBMCs or T cells enriched from blood (not recorded which). The receptor comes from a woman between 25 and 40 years old who had been exposed to COVID-19. The chain carries TRBV10-2 and TRBJ2-2; 8 bases match TRBD1. The CDR3 region has the DNA TGCGCCAGCACGGACAGGGAGGACACCGGGGAGCTGTTTTTT. Translation: CASTDREDTGELFF.